This TCR beta chain was retrieved from a study of cytotoxic CD8 clonotypes in ibrutinib-treated CLL (dated by TCRdb to the early 2020s). Describing the broader study: The cohort had 11 relapsed/refractory and approximately 14 treatment-naive patients; 17 were IGHV unmutated. Responses were partial in some 24 patients and complete in 2; after median about 63 months follow-up, roughly 14 stayed in remission and 12 progressed. The response samples were drawn at a median of roughly twelve months into treatment, with a range of about 6 to 36 months. On average, each sample had hundreds of thousands of productive templates and tens of thousands of productive rearrangements. Longitudinal samples were available for about 30% of the roughly 86 trial participants. Cryopreserved peripheral blood mononuclear cells were collected at three points: before therapy, at response, and at either sustained remission or disease progression. Every sample from remission and from progressive disease was obtained while the patients were still on ibrutinib.

The time point label, as the study defines it: about 11 months on ibrutinib. For TCR beta library preparation, roughly 2.2 micrograms of genomic DNA were isolated from cryopreserved PBMCs. Longitudinal blood samples from CLL patients on ibrutinib monotherapy were analyzed using high-throughput TCR beta sequencing. The patients were enrolled in a single-center, open-label phase 2 trial of ibrutinib monotherapy. General findings and caveats noted by the study authors: Baseline clonality was found to be higher than that of age-matched healthy donors and was strongly correlated with circulating CD8+ T-cell counts. An increase in clonality was observed at ibrutinib response, with clonality remaining stable during sustained remission and falling back toward baseline at progression. Public clonotypes were found to be uncommon and were observed to contract or remain stable during treatment; the increase in clonality was shown to reflect expansion of private clonotypes at ibrutinib response. Lymph node repertoires were not examined, and the timing of sampling was not matched between patients in sustained remission and those whose disease progressed.

Worth noting for this clone: The specificity of this receptor is unknown. No much larger clonotype is one base removed from it; base qualities were not supplied.

The goal of deep resolution MiSeq sequencing was a depth between 1 in 1 million and 1 in 200,000 T cells, and coverage averaged 10x per clonotype. TCR beta libraries were generated with the immunoSEQ hsTCRB Kit. As for the original processing: ImmunoSEQ Data Assistant and ImmunoSEQ Analyzer were used for data analysis, and V, D and J genes were assigned according to IMGT definitions. Clonality, which ranges from 0 to 1, was calculated by subtracting the normalized Shannon entropy of productive rearrangement frequencies from one. Only overrepresented clonotypes making up at least 0.05% of each patient's repertoire were included in the public clonotype analysis. More than ten repertoires from age-matched healthy donors, obtained from immuneACCESS, served as clonality controls. TCRdb limited this immuneACCESS table to in-frame rearrangements with V and J called. A share of clones is missing; checked studies link under half to unresolved V genes, and the rest is unexplained. Clonal size and the V and J genes are those of that table, whereas D and trimming came from the DNA. The sample table holds fewer than 85,000 clones, of which around 79% were seen once. Roughly 5% of the sample comes from the top ten.

The CDR3 starts with the cysteine, ends with the phenylalanine, and has 14 residues. Just the 42-base CDR3 DNA is kept, in frame starting at base 1. V sheds 4 bases and J sheds 8 bases, leaving 20 bases between their ends. The CDR1 and CDR2 encoded by the germline V gene (reference sequence) are GTSNPN and SVGIG. This TCR was recovered from a human donor with chronic lymphocytic leukemia. Material: PBMCs, obtained after 12 months of ibrutinib treatment. This receptor chain uses TRBV30 and TRBJ1-2; the D gene remains uncertain. Read as DNA, the sequence is TGTGCCTGGACCGGGTCGGGTCCCCGGAGCGGCTACACCTTC. This sequence encodes CAWTGSGPRSGYTF.